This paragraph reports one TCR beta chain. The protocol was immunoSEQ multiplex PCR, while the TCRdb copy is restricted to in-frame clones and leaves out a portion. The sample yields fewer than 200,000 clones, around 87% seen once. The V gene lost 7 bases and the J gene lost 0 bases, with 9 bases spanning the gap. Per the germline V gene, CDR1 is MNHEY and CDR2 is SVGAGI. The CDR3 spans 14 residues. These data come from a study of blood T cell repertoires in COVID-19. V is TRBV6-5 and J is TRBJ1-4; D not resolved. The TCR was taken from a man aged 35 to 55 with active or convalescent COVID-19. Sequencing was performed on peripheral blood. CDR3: CASTHGATNEKLFF. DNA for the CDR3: TGTGCCAGCACTCATGGAGCAACTAATGAAAAACTGTTTTTT.